This T cell receptor beta chain appears in the sequencing data of a study of vaccination effects on CD4 cells after COVID-19. Sequenced by immunoSEQ multiplex PCR; TCRdb stores in-frame clones only, minus some. The sample records 30,000 to 45,000 clones, more than 60% being singletons. Viral peptide pools were used in the ViraFEST assay to expand antigen-specific CD4+ T cells, and sequencing came afterward. Cells that had been cultured for 10 days were the source of isolated CD4+ T cells. Testing of the vaccine recipients showed negative nucleocapsid antibodies and no prior SARS-CoV-2 infection. IL-2 medium was substituted for half the medium on days 3 and 7. The CDR3 sequence is 15 residues long. The germline gives CDR1 MNHNY, CDR2 SVGAGI (reference sequence). The V end was cut by 6 bases, the J end by 5 bases, with 17 bases between. Note on this clone: Its antigen is still unknown.

The sequence was collected from a human donor who received a COVID-19 vaccine. The chain employs TRBV6-6 and TRBJ2-1, with D perhaps matching TRBD1 or TRBD2 (6 bases each). The source was CD4+ T cells from PBMCs cultured with SARS-CoV-2 spike peptides, collected before COVID-19 vaccination. CDR3 in amino acids: CASSLGGWSNNEQFF. The CDR3 DNA reads as TGTGCCAGCAGCCTAGGGGGGTGGTCGAACAATGAGCAGTTCTTC.